The sequence of this TCR beta chain was determined in a study of identical twins. This clonotype was recorded at least ten times. Its antigen is not known. This CDR3 region has 15 residues. Trimming removed 5 bases at V and 0 bases at J, with 11 bases between. TCRdb fed the 5' RACE reads into MiXCR, producing one record per CDR3 protein. In the table there are under 250,000 distinct CDR3 sequences, less than 8% of which are singletons. General observations from the study: Abundant beta clonotypes from cord blood had fewer insertions, unlike memory repertoires, which showed none.

The same sample was also studied in work on yellow fever vaccine responses in identical twins.

The sequenced sample consisted of memory (CD45RO+) T cells sorted from blood. The rearrangement links TRBV12-3 or TRBV12-4 to TRBJ2-4; D is possibly TRBD1 (6 bases). The TCR was taken from a woman aged 18-29 years in good health. The CDR3 protein is CASSQDRLAKNIQYF. The CDR3 DNA sequence: TGTGCCAGCAGTCAGGACAGACTAGCCAAAAACATTCAGTACTTC.